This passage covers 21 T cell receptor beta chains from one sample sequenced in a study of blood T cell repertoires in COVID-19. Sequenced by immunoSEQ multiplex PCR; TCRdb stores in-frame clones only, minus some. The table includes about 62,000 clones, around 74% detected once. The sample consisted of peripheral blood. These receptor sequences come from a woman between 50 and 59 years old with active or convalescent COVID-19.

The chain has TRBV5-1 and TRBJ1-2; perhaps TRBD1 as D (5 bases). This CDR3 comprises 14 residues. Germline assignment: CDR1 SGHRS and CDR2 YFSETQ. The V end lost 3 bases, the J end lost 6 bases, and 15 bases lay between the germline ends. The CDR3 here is CASSYLLEGNGYTF. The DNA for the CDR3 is TGCGCCAGCAGCTACCTATTGGAGGGGAATGGCTACACCTTC.

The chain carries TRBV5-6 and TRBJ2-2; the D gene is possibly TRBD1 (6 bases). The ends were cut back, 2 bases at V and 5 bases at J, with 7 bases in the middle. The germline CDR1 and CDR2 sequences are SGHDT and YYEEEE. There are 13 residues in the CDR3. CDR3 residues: CASSLQGTGELFF. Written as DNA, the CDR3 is TGTGCCAGCAGCTTACAGGGTACCGGGGAGCTGTTTTTT.

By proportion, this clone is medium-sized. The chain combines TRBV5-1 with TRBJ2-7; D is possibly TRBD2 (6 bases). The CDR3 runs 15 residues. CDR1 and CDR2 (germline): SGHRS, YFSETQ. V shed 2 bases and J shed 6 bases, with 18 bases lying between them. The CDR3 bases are TGCGCCAGCAGCTTTTCCGGGACTCCCGCTTCCGAGCAGTACTTC. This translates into CASSFSGTPASEQYF.

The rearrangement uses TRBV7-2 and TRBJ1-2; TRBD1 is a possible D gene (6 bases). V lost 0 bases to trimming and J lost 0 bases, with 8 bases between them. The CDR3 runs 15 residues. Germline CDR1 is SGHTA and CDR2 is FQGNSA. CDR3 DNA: TGTGCCAGCAGCTTAGCAGGGGGATCTAACTATGGCTACACCTTC. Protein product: CASSLAGGSNYGYTF. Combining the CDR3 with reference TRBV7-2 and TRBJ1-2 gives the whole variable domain GAGVSQSPSNKVTEKGKDVELRCDPISGHTALYWYRQSLGQGLEFLIYFQGNSAPDKSGLPSDRFSAERTGGSVSTLTIQRTQQEDSAVYLCASSLAGGSNYGYTFGSGTRLTVV.

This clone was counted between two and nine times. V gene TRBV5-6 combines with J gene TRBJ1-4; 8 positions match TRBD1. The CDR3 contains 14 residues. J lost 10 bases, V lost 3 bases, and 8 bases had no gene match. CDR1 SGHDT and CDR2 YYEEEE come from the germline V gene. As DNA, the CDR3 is TGTGCCAGCAGCTCTTCACAGGGGGTGTCAAAACTGTTTTTT. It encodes CASSSSQGVSKLFF.

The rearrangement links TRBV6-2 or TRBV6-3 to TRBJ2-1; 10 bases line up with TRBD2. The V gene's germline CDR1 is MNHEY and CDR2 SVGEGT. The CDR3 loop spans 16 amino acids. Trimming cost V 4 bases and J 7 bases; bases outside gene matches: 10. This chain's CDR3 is CASSSLAGVPRNEQFF. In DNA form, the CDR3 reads TGTGCCAGCAGTTCCCTAGCGGGAGTCCCCCGTAATGAGCAGTTCTTC.

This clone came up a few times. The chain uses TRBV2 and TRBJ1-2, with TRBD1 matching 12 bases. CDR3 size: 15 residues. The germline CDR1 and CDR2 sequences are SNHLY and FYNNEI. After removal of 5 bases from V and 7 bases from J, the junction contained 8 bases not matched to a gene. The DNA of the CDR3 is TGTGCCAGCAGTTTTTGGGGACAGGGGGCTAGTGGCTACACCTTC. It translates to CASSFWGQGASGYTF.

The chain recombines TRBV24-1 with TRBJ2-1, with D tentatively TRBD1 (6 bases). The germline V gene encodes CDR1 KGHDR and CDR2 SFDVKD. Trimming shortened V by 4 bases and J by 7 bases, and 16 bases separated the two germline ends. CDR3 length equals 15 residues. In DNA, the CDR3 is TGTGCCACCAGTGACCCCGGGACACCCAGGAATGAGCAGTTCTTC. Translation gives CATSDPGTPRNEQFF.

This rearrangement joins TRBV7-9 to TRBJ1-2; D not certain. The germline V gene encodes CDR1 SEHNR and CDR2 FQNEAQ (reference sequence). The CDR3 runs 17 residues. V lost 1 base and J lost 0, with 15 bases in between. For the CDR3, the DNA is TGTGCCAGCAGCTTAGGAGAGGGTAGGAGCGCTAACTATGGCTACACCTTC. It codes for CASSLGEGRSANYGYTF.

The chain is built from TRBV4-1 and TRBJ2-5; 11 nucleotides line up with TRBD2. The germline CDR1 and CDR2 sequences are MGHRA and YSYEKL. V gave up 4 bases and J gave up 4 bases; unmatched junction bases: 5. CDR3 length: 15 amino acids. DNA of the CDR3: TGCGCCAGCAGCCCCTTAGGACTAGCGGGAGAGACCCAGTACTTC. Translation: CASSPLGLAGETQYF.

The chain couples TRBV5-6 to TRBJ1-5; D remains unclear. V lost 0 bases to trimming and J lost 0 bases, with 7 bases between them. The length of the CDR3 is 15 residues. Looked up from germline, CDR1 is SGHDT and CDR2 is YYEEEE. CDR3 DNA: TGTGCCAGCAGCTTGGCCGGGTATAGCAATCAGCCCCAGCATTTT. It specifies CASSLAGYSNQPQHF.

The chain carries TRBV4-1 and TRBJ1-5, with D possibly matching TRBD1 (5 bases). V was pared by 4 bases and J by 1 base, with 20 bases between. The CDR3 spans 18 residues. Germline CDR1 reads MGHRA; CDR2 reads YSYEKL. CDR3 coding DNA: TGCGCCAGCAGCCCCTTGACAGCGGGGGTGGTGAGCAATCAGCCCCAGCATTTT. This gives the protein CASSPLTAGVVSNQPQHF.

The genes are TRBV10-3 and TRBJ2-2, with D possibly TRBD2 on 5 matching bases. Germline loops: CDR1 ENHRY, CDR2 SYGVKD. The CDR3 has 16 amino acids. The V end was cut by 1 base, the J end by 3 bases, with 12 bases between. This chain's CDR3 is CAISELGGSHTGELFF. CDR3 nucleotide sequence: TGTGCCATCAGTGAGTTAGGAGGCAGTCACACCGGGGAGCTGTTTTTT.

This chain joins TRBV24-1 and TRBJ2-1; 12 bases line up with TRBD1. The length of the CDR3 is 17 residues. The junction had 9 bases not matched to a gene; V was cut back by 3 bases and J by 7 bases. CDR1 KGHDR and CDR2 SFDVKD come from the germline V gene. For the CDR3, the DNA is TGTGCCACCAGTGATCCGGGGGGACAGGGGGCAGGTAATGAGCAGTTCTTC. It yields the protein CATSDPGGQGAGNEQFF.

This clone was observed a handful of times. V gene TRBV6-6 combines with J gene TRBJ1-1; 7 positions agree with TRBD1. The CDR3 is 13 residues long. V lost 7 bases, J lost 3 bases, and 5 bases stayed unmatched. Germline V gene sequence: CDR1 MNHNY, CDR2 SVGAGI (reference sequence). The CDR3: CASTEQGYTEAFF. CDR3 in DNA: TGTGCCAGCACCGAACAGGGGTACACTGAAGCTTTCTTT.

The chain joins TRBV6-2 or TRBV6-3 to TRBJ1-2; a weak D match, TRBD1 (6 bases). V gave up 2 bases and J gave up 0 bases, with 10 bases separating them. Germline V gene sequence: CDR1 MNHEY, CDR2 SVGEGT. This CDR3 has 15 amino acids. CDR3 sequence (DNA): TGTGCCAGCAGTTACGAGGGGGTGACTAACTATGGCTACACCTTC. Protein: CASSYEGVTNYGYTF.

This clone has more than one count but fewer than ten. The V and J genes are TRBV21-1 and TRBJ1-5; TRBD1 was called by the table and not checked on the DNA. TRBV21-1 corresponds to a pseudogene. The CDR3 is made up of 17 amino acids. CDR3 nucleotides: TGTGCCAGCAGCAAAGAGGAAGACAGGGGACGCAAACAGCCCCAGCATTTT. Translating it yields CASSKEEDRGRKQPQHF.

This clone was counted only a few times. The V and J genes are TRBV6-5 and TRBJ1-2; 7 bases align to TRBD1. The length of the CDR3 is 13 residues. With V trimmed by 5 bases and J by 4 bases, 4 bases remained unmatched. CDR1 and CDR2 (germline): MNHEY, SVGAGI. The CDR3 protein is CASSLAGGYGYTF. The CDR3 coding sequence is TGTGCCAGCAGTCTCGCAGGGGGCTATGGCTACACCTTC.

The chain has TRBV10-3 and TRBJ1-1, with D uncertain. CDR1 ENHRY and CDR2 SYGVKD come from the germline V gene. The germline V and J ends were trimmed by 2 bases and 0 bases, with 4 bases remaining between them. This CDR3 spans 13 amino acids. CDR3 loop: CAISEELNTEAFF. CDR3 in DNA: TGTGCCATCAGTGAGGAGTTGAACACTGAAGCTTTCTTT.

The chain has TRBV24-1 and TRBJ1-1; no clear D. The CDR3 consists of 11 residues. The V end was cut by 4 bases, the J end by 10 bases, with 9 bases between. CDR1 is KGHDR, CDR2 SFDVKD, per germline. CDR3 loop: CATSDGILAFF. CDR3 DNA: TGTGCCACCAGTGACGGGATCTTAGCTTTCTTT.

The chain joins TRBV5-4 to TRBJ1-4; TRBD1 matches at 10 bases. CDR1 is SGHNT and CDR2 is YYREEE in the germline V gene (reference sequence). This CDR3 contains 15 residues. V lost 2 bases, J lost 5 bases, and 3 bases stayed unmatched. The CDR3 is CASSFDRGRNEKLFF. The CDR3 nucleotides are TGTGCCAGCAGCTTCGACAGGGGGCGGAATGAAAAACTGTTTTTT.